This entry lists 24 T cell receptor beta chains sequenced from one sample in a study of control samples from healthy donors and cancer patients. Repertoires were generated with immunoSEQ multiplex PCR, while TCRdb's copy carries only in-frame clones and drops some. The repertoire consists of 150,000 to 200,000 clones, with around 88% occurring once and the leading ten covering 4% to 6%. The specimen sequenced was blood. These TCRs come from a woman aged 25 to 39 in good health.

The chain is built from TRBV5-1 and TRBJ1-1, with D hard to call. Germline CDR1 and CDR2: SGHRS and YFSETQ. The germline V and J ends were trimmed by 2 bases and 7 bases, with 15 bases remaining between them. The CDR3 loop spans 14 amino acids. CDR3 in amino acids: CASSFLGENGEAFF. CDR3 sequence (DNA): TGCGCCAGCAGCTTTCTTGGCGAGAACGGTGAAGCTTTCTTT.

This chain uses TRBV12-3 or TRBV12-4 with TRBJ1-5; possibly TRBD1 for D (5 bases). The CDR3 contains 13 residues. V lost 11 bases and J 11 bases, leaving 22 bases between the germline ends. CDR3 sequence reads: CASRGQGKEAQHF. The CDR3, as DNA: TGTGCCTCCCGCGGGCAGGGAAAAGAGGCCCAGCATTTT.

The J gene is TRBJ2-7, the V gene TRBV19; D tentatively fits TRBD1 or TRBD2 (5 bases each). The germline V and J ends were trimmed by 5 bases and 3 bases, with 14 bases remaining between them. Germline values: CDR1 LNHDA, CDR2 SQIVND (reference sequence). This CDR3 spans 14 amino acids. DNA for the CDR3: TGTGCCAGTAGTGCAGGGACGGGGAGCTACGAGCAGTACTTC. It is translated as CASSAGTGSYEQYF.

This chain joins TRBV10-3 and TRBJ2-3; TRBD2 aligns across 10 bases. CDR1 and CDR2 (germline): ENHRY, SYGVKD. V lost 0 bases, J lost 4 bases, and 4 bases stayed unmatched. The CDR3 sequence is 16 residues long. The CDR3 here is CAISESTSGFSDTQYF. CDR3 bases: TGTGCCATCAGTGAGTCGACTAGCGGGTTTTCAGATACGCAGTATTTT.

V and J are TRBV19 and TRBJ2-1; 7 nucleotides align to TRBD1. The CDR3 spans 15 residues. V shed 5 bases, J shed 5 bases, and the junction held 9 bases outside the gene matches. Germline CDR1 reads LNHDA; CDR2 reads SQIVND (reference sequence). The CDR3 protein is CASSARGLGDNEQFF. The DNA for the CDR3 is TGTGCCAGTAGTGCCAGGGGGTTGGGTGACAATGAGCAGTTCTTC.

This clone has only one observation. This chain uses TRBV6-2 or TRBV6-3 with TRBJ2-7; D gene ambiguous. V was cut by 0 bases and J by 7 bases, with 10 bases left in between. The CDR3 is made up of 13 amino acids. Per the germline V gene, CDR1 is MNHEY and CDR2 is SVGEGT. The DNA for the CDR3 is TGTGCCAGCAGTTACTCGATAGCCCAGGAGCAGTACTTC. As protein: CASSYSIAQEQYF.

The chain combines TRBV7-2 with TRBJ2-5, with TRBD2 matching over 7 bases. Trimming took 5 bases from V and 2 from J; bases not matched to a gene: 8. The germline gives CDR1 SGHTA, CDR2 FQGNSA. The CDR3 totals 15 residues. The DNA of the CDR3 is TGTGCCAGCAGCCCCCGACTAGCACGGCAAGAGACCCAGTACTTC. It specifies CASSPRLARQETQYF.

The chain is built from TRBV9 and TRBJ2-1; 7 positions match TRBD2. In germline, CDR1 is SGDLS, CDR2 YYNGEE. Germline trimming cut 4 bases from V and 12 bases from J; bases unmatched to any gene: 16. The CDR3 extends over 15 amino acids. CDR3 amino acids: CASSPIETRLARQFF. As DNA, the CDR3 is TGTGCCAGCAGCCCCATCGAAACAAGACTAGCTAGGCAGTTCTTC.

The CDR3 DNA reads TGTGCCAGCATGGTAGGGGCCAGCTCCTACAATGAGCAGTTCTTC. Its translation is CASMVGASSYNEQFF. This rearrangement joins TRBV7-9 to TRBJ2-1; perhaps TRBD1 as D (5 bases). CDR1 and CDR2 from the germline V gene are SEHNR and FQNEAQ (reference sequence). The CDR3 is made up of 15 amino acids. Between the trimmed V and J ends, which lost 7 bases and 0 bases, there was a span of 13 bases. Full variable domain (rest looked up from reference TRBV7-9 and TRBJ2-1): DTGVSQNPRHKITKRGQNVTFRCDPISEHNRLYWYRQTLGQGPEFLTYFQNEAQLEKSRLLSDRFSAERPKGSFSTLEIQRTEQGDSAMYLCASMVGASSYNEQFFGPGTRLTVL.

The chain recombines TRBV19 with TRBJ1-2; 7 nucleotides match TRBD1. The V and J ends lost 1 base and 5 bases, in that order; junction bases with no gene match: 4. The CDR3 spans 14 residues. Germline V CDR1 and CDR2: LNHDA, SQIVND (reference sequence). The CDR3 bases are TGTGCCAGTAGTATAGCCACAGGGGAATATGGCTACACCTTC. Its protein product is CASSIATGEYGYTF. Combining the CDR3 with reference TRBV19 and TRBJ1-2 gives the whole variable domain DGGITQSPKYLFRKEGQNVTLSCEQNLNHDAMYWYRQDPGQGLRLIYYSQIVNDFQKGDIAEGYSVSREKKESFPLTVTSAQKNPTAFYLCASSIATGEYGYTFGSGTRLTVV.

This chain connects TRBV5-1 to TRBJ2-5; D perhaps matches TRBD2 (5 bases). V lost 4 bases, J lost 2 bases, and 18 bases lay in between. Germline-derived CDR1 and CDR2 are SGHRS and YFSETQ. The CDR3 contains 16 residues. CDR3 bases: TGCGCCAGCAGCCCCTGGGCCGGGAACGCACAAGAGACCCAGTACTTC. Translation gives CASSPWAGNAQETQYF.

The chain recombines TRBV12-3 or TRBV12-4 with TRBJ1-5; maybe TRBD1 (6 bases). Trimming pared 3 bases from V and 7 bases from J, leaving 10 bases between. The CDR3 is 13 amino acids. The DNA for the CDR3 is TGTGCCAGCAGTTTGCCAGGGGTCCAGCCCCAGCATTTT. The encoded protein is CASSLPGVQPQHF.

CDR3 amino acids: CASSVGGVDEKLFF. CDR3 bases: TGTGCCAGCAGCGTAGGGGGGGTAGATGAAAAACTGTTTTTT. The chain employs TRBV9 and TRBJ1-4; D is perhaps TRBD1 (5 bases). The CDR3 runs 14 residues. Trimming removed 0 bases from V and 6 bases from J, with 9 bases in between. Germline loops: CDR1 SGDLS, CDR2 YYNGEE.

A remark on this clone: The same CDR3 is also encoded by other DNA sequences in this sample. This chain joins TRBV15 and TRBJ2-5; the D gene is possibly TRBD1 (6 bases). With 3 bases removed from V and 2 bases from J, the gap between germline ends came to 7 bases. The CDR3 runs to 13 residues. CDR1 and CDR2 from the germline V gene are LNHNV and YYDKDF (reference sequence). The CDR3 coding sequence is TGTGCCACCAGCAGGGACAGTCAAGAGACCCAGTACTTC. Translating gives CATSRDSQETQYF.

The chain uses TRBV6-5 and TRBJ2-2, with 9 positions matching TRBD2. Germline-derived CDR1 and CDR2 are MNHEY and SVGAGI. Unmatched junction bases numbered 3, after V lost 5 bases and J lost 2 bases. The CDR3 length is 15 residues. CDR3 coding DNA: TGTGCCAGCAGTATTAGCGGGGGCAACACCGGGGAGCTGTTTTTT. Translating it yields CASSISGGNTGELFF.

CDR3 sequence reads: CASSQEFYGYTF. The CDR3 nucleotides are TGTGCCAGCAGCCAAGAATTCTATGGCTACACCTTC. The rearrangement uses TRBV3-1 (or the pseudogene TRBV3-2) and TRBJ1-2; D is undetermined. Deletions cut 0 bases from V and 4 bases from J, with 3 bases between. The CDR3 sequence is 12 residues long. Per germline, CDR1 LGHDT and CDR2 YNNKEL (reference sequence).

The chain carries TRBV5-4 and TRBJ2-5; D gene uncertain. From germline, CDR1 is SGHNT and CDR2 YYREEE (reference sequence). This CDR3 comprises 16 residues. V was clipped by 5 bases and J by 1 base, with 18 bases between them. Written as DNA, the CDR3 is TGTGCCAGCAGTTTCCCCTCCCGGAGCCCCCAAGAGACCCAGTACTTC. Its protein is CASSFPSRSPQETQYF.

This chain connects TRBV20-1 to TRBJ1-1; D gene ambiguous. V was clipped by 2 bases and J by 0 bases, with 1 base between them. The germline CDR1 and CDR2 sequences are DFQATT and SNEGSKA (reference sequence). The CDR3 covers 11 residues. CDR3 residues: CSARLNTEAFF. The DNA for the CDR3 is TGCAGTGCTAGACTGAACACTGAAGCTTTCTTT.

The chain employs TRBV5-4 and TRBJ2-7, with D perhaps matching TRBD2 (5 bases). The CDR3 spans 17 residues. CDR1 is SGHNT and CDR2 is YYREEE in the germline V gene (reference sequence). Deletions cut 2 bases from V and 4 bases from J, with 22 bases between. The CDR3 DNA sequence: TGTGCCAGCAGCTTTGGGCCCCCGGCAATTCCGGGGTACGAGCAGTACTTC. It specifies CASSFGPPAIPGYEQYF.

The chain carries TRBV15 and TRBJ2-2; D is ambiguous. V lost 0 bases, J lost 1 base, and 15 bases lay in between. This CDR3 is 18 amino acids long. Germline values: CDR1 LNHNV, CDR2 YYDKDF (reference sequence). The CDR3, as DNA: TGTGCCACCAGCAGAGAACAGACGAGCGCGAAGAACACCGGGGAGCTGTTTTTT. As protein: CATSREQTSAKNTGELFF.

V and J are TRBV7-2 and TRBJ1-1; 7 bases are shared with TRBD1. The V gene's germline CDR1 is SGHTA and CDR2 FQGNSA. V was clipped by 6 bases and J by 2 bases; unmatched bases: 6. The CDR3 runs 14 residues. The CDR3 spells CASRQTGFNTEAFF. The CDR3 coding sequence is TGTGCCAGCAGACAGACAGGGTTTAACACTGAAGCTTTCTTT.

In DNA, the CDR3 is TGTGCCAGCATCTCCTGGGGAGAGCACACTGAAGCTTTCTTT. Protein sequence: CASISWGEHTEAFF. The chain joins TRBV28 to TRBJ1-1; no clear D gene. The CDR3 has 14 amino acids. The germline V and J ends were trimmed by 7 bases and 3 bases, with 15 bases remaining between them. Germline assignment: CDR1 MDHEN and CDR2 SYDVKM.

The V call is TRBV11-2, the J call TRBJ2-3; D unresolved. The CDR3 consists of 16 residues. The V and J ends lost 5 bases and 2 bases respectively, with 17 bases between them. The germline CDR1 and CDR2 sequences are SGHAT and FQNNGV. The DNA of the CDR3 is TGTGCCAGCAGCCCCCCCGAAGGGTACTCCACAGATACGCAGTATTTT. Residues: CASSPPEGYSTDTQYF.

The CDR3 reads CASSELRVAYGYTF. CDR3 DNA sequence: TGTGCCAGCAGTGAACTTAGGGTTGCCTATGGCTACACCTTC. J is TRBJ1-2 and V is TRBV2; D not certain. This CDR3 has 14 residues. V was shortened by 2 bases and J by 4 bases, with 11 bases between the two germline ends. The germline V gene encodes CDR1 SNHLY and CDR2 FYNNEI.